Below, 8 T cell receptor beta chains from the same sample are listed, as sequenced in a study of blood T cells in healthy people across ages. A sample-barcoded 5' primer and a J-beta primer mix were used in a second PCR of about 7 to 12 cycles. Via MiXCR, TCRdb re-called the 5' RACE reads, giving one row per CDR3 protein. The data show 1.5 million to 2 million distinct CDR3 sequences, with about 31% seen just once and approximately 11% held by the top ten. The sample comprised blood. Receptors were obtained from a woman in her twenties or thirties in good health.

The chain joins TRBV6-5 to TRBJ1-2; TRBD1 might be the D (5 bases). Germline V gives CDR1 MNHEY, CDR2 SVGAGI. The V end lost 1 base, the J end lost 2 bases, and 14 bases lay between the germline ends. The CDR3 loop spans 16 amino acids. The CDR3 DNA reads TGTGCCAGCAGTTACTTTTATCTAGACAGAAACTATGGCTACACCTTC. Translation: CASSYFYLDRNYGYTF.

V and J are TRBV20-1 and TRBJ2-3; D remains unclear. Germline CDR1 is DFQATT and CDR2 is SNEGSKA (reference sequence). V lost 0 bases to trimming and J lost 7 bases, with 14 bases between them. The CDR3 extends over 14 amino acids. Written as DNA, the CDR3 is TGCAGTGCTAGAGATTATACTCGAGTCAATACGCAGTATTTT. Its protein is CSARDYTRVNTQYF.

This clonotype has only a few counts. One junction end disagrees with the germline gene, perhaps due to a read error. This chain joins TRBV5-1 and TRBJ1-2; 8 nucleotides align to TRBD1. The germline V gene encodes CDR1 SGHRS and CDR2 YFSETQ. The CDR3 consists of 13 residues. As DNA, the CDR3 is TGCGCCGGCAGCTTGGGACAGGCCTATGGCTACACCTTC. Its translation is CAGSLGQAYGYTF.

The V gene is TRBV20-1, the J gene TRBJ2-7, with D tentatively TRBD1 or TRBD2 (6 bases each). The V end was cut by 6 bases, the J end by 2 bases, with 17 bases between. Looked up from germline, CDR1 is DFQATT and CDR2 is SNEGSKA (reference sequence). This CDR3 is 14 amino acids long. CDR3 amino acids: CSAARGAGTYEQYF. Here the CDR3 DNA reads TGCAGTGCCGCGAGGGGGGCGGGAACCTACGAGCAGTACTTC.

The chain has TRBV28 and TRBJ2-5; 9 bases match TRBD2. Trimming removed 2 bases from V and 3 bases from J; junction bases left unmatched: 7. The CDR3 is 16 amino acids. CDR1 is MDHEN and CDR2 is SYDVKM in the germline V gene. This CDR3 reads CASSLGAGGVEETQYF. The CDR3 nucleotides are TGTGCCAGCAGTTTAGGTGCGGGAGGGGTGGAAGAGACCCAGTACTTC.

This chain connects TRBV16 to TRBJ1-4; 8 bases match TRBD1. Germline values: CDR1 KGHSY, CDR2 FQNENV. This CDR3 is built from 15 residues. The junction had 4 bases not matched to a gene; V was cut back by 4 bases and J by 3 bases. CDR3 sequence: CASSPQGAANEKLFF. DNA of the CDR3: TGTGCCAGCAGCCCCCAGGGGGCAGCTAATGAAAAACTGTTTTTT.

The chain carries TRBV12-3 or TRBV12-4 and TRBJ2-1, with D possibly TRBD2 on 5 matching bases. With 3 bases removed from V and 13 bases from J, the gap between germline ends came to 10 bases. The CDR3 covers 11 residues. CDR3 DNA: TGTGCCAGCAGTTTTGGGGAGACCCAGTTCTTC. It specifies CASSFGETQFF.

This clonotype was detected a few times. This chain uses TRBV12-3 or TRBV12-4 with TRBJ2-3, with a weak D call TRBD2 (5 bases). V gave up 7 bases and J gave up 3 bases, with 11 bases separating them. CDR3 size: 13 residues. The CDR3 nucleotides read TGTGCCAGCACCCTCCCGGGGACAGATACGCAGTATTTT. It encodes CASTLPGTDTQYF.